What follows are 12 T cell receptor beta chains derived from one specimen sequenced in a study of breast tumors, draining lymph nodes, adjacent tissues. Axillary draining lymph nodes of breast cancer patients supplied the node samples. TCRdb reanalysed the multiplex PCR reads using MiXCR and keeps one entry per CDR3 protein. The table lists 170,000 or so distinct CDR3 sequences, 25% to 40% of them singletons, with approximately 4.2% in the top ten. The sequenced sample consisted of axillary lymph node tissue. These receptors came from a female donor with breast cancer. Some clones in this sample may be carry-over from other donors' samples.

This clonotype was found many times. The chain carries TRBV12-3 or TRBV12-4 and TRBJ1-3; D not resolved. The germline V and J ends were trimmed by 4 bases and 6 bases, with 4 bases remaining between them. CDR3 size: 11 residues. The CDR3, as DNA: TGTGCCAGCAGTTCTCAAAACACCATATATTTT. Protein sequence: CASSSQNTIYF.

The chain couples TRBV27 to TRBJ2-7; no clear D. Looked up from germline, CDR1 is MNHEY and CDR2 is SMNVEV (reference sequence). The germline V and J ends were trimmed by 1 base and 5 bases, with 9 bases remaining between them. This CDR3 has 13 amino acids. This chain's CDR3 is CASSLLGLDEQYF. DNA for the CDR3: TGTGCCAGCAGTTTATTGGGGTTGGACGAGCAGTACTTC.

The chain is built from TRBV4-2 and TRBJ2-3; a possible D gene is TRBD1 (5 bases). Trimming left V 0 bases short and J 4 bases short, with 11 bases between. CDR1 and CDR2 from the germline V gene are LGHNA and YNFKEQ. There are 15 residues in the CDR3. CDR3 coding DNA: TGTGCCAGCAGCCAAGATTGGGGCGTCGCAGATACGCAGTATTTT. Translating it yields CASSQDWGVADTQYF.

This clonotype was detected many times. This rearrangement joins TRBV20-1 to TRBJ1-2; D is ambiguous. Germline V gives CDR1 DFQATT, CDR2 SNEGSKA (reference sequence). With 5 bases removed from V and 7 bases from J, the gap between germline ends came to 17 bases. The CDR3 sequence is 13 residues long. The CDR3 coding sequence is TGCAGTGCTCCAGATCGGCGGTCGGGTGGCTACACCTTC. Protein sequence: CSAPDRRSGGYTF.

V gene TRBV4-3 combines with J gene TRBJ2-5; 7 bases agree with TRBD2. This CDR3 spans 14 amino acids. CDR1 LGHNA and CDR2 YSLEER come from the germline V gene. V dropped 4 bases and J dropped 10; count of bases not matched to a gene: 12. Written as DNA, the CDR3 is TGCGCCAGCAGCCCCGGAGGGGTAGCGGGTGGCCAGTACTTC. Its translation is CASSPGGVAGGQYF.

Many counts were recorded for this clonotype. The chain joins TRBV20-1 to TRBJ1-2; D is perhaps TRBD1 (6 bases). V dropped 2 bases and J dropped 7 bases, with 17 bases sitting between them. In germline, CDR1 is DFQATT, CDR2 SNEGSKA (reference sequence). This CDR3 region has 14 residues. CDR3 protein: CSARLGGASSGYTF. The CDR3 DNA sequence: TGCAGTGCTAGACTGGGGGGCGCATCAAGTGGCTACACCTTC.

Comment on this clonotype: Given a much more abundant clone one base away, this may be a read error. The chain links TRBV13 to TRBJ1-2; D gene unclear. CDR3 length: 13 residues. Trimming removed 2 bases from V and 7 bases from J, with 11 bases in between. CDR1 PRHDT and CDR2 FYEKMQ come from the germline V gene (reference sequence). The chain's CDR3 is CASSLRSRGGYTF. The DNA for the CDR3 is TGTGCCAGCAGCTTACGGTCGCGGGGTGGCTACACCTTC.

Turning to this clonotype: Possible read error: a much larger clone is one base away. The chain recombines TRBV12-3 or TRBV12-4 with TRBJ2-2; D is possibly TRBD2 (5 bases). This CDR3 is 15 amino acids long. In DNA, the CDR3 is TGTGCCAGCGGTTTTAGCGCAGCGAACACCGGGGAGCTGTTTTTT. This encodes CASGFSAANTGELFF.

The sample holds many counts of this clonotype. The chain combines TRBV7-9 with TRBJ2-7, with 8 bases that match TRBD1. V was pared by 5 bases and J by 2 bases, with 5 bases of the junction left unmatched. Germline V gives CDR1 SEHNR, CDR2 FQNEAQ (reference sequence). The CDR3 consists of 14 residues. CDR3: CASSDSDRAYEQYF. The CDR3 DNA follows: TGTGCCAGCAGCGACTCGGACAGGGCCTACGAGCAGTACTTC.

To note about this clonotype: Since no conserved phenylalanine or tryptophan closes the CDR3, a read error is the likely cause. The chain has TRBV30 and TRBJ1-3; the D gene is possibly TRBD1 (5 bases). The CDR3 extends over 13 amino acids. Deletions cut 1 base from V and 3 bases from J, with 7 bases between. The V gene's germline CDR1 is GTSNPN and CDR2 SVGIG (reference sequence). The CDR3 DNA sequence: TGTGCCTGGAGTGCAGGGTTTGGAAACACCATATATTAT. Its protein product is CAWSAGFGNTIYY.

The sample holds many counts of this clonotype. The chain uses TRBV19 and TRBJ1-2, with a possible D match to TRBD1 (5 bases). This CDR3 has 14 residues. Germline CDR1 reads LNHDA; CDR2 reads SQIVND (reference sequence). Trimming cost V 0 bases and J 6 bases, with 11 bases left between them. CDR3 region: CASSIDQGHDGYTF. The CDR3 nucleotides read TGTGCCAGTAGTATAGACCAGGGCCACGATGGCTACACCTTC.

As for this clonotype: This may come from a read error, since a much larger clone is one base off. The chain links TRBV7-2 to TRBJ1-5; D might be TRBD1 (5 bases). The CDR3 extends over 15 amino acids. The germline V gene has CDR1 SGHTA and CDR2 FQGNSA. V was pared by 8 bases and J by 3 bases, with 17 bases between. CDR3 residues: CASLPGQGDNQPQHF. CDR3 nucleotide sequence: TGTGCCAGCTTACCTGGCCAGGGAGACAATCAGCCCCAGCATTTT.